Below, one TCR beta chain is given with its context. The data were obtained in a study of blood T cell repertoires in COVID-19. Using immunoSEQ multiplex PCR, the repertoire was profiled, and TCRdb retains in-frame clones only, with some absent. The sample carries around 270,000 clones, 80% to 95% recorded once. The V gene's germline CDR1 is LNHDA and CDR2 SQIVND (reference sequence). The V end was cut by 5 bases, the J end by 3 bases, with 14 bases between. CDR3 length: 14 amino acids. Sequencing input: peripheral blood. This clonotype was sampled from a person under 35 with COVID-19, enrolled during active disease. This chain uses TRBV19 with TRBJ2-7; no reliable D call. The CDR3 region has the DNA TGTGCCAGTAGTGATTCCCTTGCACTCTACGAGCAGTACTTC. It codes for CASSDSLALYEQYF.